The clone carrying this T cell receptor beta chain was recorded many times. CDR3 length: 15 residues. V lost 0 bases to trimming and J lost 8 bases; unmatched junction nucleotides: 5. The germline CDR1 and CDR2 sequences are LNHNV and YYDKDF (reference sequence). The data were taken from a study of neurological immune-mediated disorders. 5'RACE with 10-nucleotide random UMIs generated the cDNA. TCRdb recomputed calls from the 5' RACE reads with MiXCR, one row per CDR3 protein. The sample comprises approximately 50,000 distinct CDR3 sequences, about a tenth of which are singletons, and over 4% rests with the top ten.

The chain couples TRBV15 to TRBJ2-1; the match to TRBD2 covers 9 bases. The receptor comes from a man between 65 and 80 years old with HTLV-1-associated myelopathy (HAM/TSP). Specimen: PBMCs. The CDR3: CATSREGLAFDEQFF. The CDR3 coding sequence is TGTGCCACCAGCAGAGAGGGACTAGCTTTCGATGAGCAGTTCTTC.